The rows below give T cell receptor beta chains drawn from one sample of a study of T cell changes during pregnancy in multiple sclerosis. Here immunoSEQ multiplex PCR was the method, and the copy in TCRdb shows in-frame clones only, minus some. The table lists about 64,000 clones, about 92% of them singletons. The specimen was peripheral blood, collected in the second trimester of pregnancy. The receptor source for this set is a female donor in good health, enrolled as a control in a pregnancy study. CDR3s include the opening cysteine and the closing phenylalanine or tryptophan. The D gene is left open where the match is weak. Clone size is stated in some rows and not others, as once, few, many or a class when expanded.

v_gene,abundance,j_gene,d_gene,CDR3nt,CDR3aa
TRBV4-1,-,TRBJ1-5,-,TGCGCCAGCAGCCAAGATGTCGGTCAGCCCCAGCATTTT,CASSQDVGQPQHF
TRBV28,-,TRBJ1-1,-,TGTGCCAGCTCCTACCGGGTGGGGAACACTGAAGCTTTCTTT,CASSYRVGNTEAFF
TRBV25-1,-,TRBJ1-5,-,TGTGCCAGCAGTGAATTTGTAGCATATCAGCCCCAGCATTTT,CASSEFVAYQPQHF
TRBV15,once,TRBJ1-4,TRBD1,TGTGCCACCAGCAGAGATGGGGACAGGGTCGAGAGGTTTTTT,CATSRDGDRVERFF
TRBV19,-,TRBJ1-4,-,TGTGCCAGCGCGAGGGCGGTTGAAAAACTGTTTTTT,CASARAVEKLFF
TRBV6-6,-,TRBJ1-5,-,TGTGCCAGCTGTCGGCCGGGGGATCAGCCCCAGCATTTT,CASCRPGDQPQHF
TRBV7-2,-,TRBJ2-7,-,TGTGCCAGCAGCTTAGTTGGAGGGGCGGCGTACGAGCAGTACTTC,CASSLVGGAAYEQYF
TRBV27,-,TRBJ2-3,-,TGTGCCAGTACACTGGGGCGTCCCACAGATACGCAGTATTTT,CASTLGRPTDTQYF
TRBV5-1,-,TRBJ2-3,-,TGCGCCAGCAGCTTGGGTGACGATTGGAGGGATACGCAGTATTTT,CASSLGDDWRDTQYF
TRBV11-2,-,TRBJ2-2,TRBD2,TGTGCCAGCGCTGGCAGAGCGGGAAACACCGGGGAGCTGTTTTTT,CASAGRAGNTGELFF
TRBV9,once,TRBJ2-5,TRBD1,TGTGCCAGCAGCGTTACCCAGGGGGCGCCGGTTTTGGAGACCCAGTACTTC,CASSVTQGAPVLETQYF
TRBV9,-,TRBJ2-5,-,TGTGCCAGCAGCGTGCAGGGCCAAGAGACCCAGTACTTC,CASSVQGQETQYF
TRBV19,-,TRBJ1-2,-,TGTGCCAGTAGTACAGTCTATGGCTACACCTTC,CASSTVYGYTF
TRBV7-9,-,TRBJ2-3,TRBD2,TGTGCCAGCAGCCTGACTAGCGGGGTTACGGAGACGCAGTATTTT,CASSLTSGVTETQYF
TRBV10-2,-,TRBJ2-2,-,TGCGCCAGCAGGAAGACCGGGACACTGAACACCGGGGAGCTGTTTTTT,CASRKTGTLNTGELFF
TRBV6-5,-,TRBJ2-7,-,TGTGCCAGCAGTTCCGGGAAGGGAGCGGCCCCCTACGAGCAGTACTTC,CASSSGKGAAPYEQYF
TRBV19,-,TRBJ1-1,-,TGTGCCAGTAAAAGGGGTGGGGAAGACACTGAAGCTTTCTTT,CASKRGGEDTEAFF
TRBV6-5,-,TRBJ2-7,-,TGTGCCAGCAGTTACAGGGGGTGGAGCGAGCAGTACTTC,CASSYRGWSEQYF
TRBV14,-,TRBJ1-1,-,TGTGCCAGCAGCCAAACGGGTTCCCTTAGGACTGAAGCTTTCTTT,CASSQTGSLRTEAFF
TRBV29-1,-,TRBJ2-3,TRBD2,TGCAGCGTCAGGAGCGGGAGCGGCACAGATACGCAGTATTTT,CSVRSGSGTDTQYF
TRBV19,-,TRBJ1-1,-,TGTGCCAGTAGTATCGAGGGCGGGGGCGCCCAGGTTGAGTCTGAAGCTTTCTTT,CASSIEGGGAQVESEAFF
TRBV19,few,TRBJ1-1,TRBD1,TGTGCCAGTAGCCAACAGGGGCTAGCTGAAGCTTTCTTT,CASSQQGLAEAFF
TRBV5-1,-,TRBJ1-2,-,TGCGCCAGCAGCTTGGAAGGGGCCCGGGGCTACACCTTC,CASSLEGARGYTF
TRBV9,-,TRBJ1-2,TRBD1,TGTGCCAGCAGCACCGCCGGGACAGGGTTTGGCTACACCTTC,CASSTAGTGFGYTF
TRBV18,-,TRBJ2-7,TRBD2,TGTGCCAGCTCACCTAGTGGACTAGCGGGAGGTCACGAGCAGTACTTC,CASSPSGLAGGHEQYF
TRBV6-6,-,TRBJ1-2,-,TGTGCCAGCAGTTCCGGACTGTGGGGCTACACCTTC,CASSSGLWGYTF
TRBV7-3,-,TRBJ2-5,TRBD2,TGTGCCAGCAGCTTGGGGGGGAGACCAGGAGAGACCCAGTACTTC,CASSLGGRPGETQYF
TRBV30,-,TRBJ2-5,-,TGTGCCTGGAGTGTACTAGGAAGAGGGGGGACCCAGTACTTC,CAWSVLGRGGTQYF
TRBV10-3,-,TRBJ1-5,-,TGTGCCATCAGTGAGTCCGAGGATTCCCAGCCCCAGCATTTT,CAISESEDSQPQHF
TRBV6-5,-,TRBJ2-4,-,TGTGCCAGTGCCTCTAGGCTCGGGAACATTCAGTACTTC,CASASRLGNIQYF
TRBV21-1,-,TRBJ2-7,-,TGTGCCAGCAGCAAATGCGAATCATGCTTATCCTACGAGCAGTACTTC,CASSKCESCLSYEQYF
TRBV19,-,TRBJ2-3,TRBD2,TGTGCCAGTAGTACCTTCGGAGCGGGGGGCTCAGATACGCAGTATTTT,CASSTFGAGGSDTQYF
TRBV19,once,TRBJ1-5,TRBD1,TGTGCCAGTAGTCCGGGACAGCCCAATCAGCCCCAGCATTTT,CASSPGQPNQPQHF
TRBV5-1,-,TRBJ2-5,TRBD2,TGCGCCAGCAGCTTCGGGACTAGCGGGGAACAAGAGACCCAGTACTTC,CASSFGTSGEQETQYF
TRBV28,-,TRBJ1-5,TRBD1,TGTGCCAGCAGACCGGGACAGCCCAATCAGCCCCAGCATTTT,CASRPGQPNQPQHF
TRBV7-9,few,TRBJ2-3,-,TGTGCCAGCAGCTTATCAGCCAGACAGGACACAGATACGCAGTATTTT,CASSLSARQDTDTQYF
TRBV30,-,TRBJ1-4,-,TGTGCCTGGAGAGAACAGGGTGAAAAACTGTTTTTT,CAWREQGEKLFF
TRBV10-3,-,TRBJ2-7,TRBD1,TGTGCCACCTCGACAGGGTTCTCCTACGAGCAGTACTTC,CATSTGFSYEQYF
TRBV30,-,TRBJ1-1,-,TGTGCCTGGAGGAGGAGGAACACTGAAGCTTTCTTT,CAWRRRNTEAFF
TRBV28,once,TRBJ1-2,-,TGTGCCAGCAGTCCGCGGAAAATCACTAACTATGGCTACACCTTC,CASSPRKITNYGYTF
TRBV5-6,-,TRBJ1-2,TRBD1,TGTGCCAGCAGCCCCCGGGACAGATATTATGGCTACACCTTC,CASSPRDRYYGYTF
TRBV7-8,-,TRBJ2-7,-,TGTGCCAGCAGCCCTTCGACACCTGCCTACGAGCAGTACTTC,CASSPSTPAYEQYF
TRBV6-6,-,TRBJ1-1,TRBD1,TGTGCCAGCAGAAGAGGACAGGGGACTGAAGCTTTCTTT,CASRRGQGTEAFF